Presented here are 8 T cell receptor beta chains from one specimen sequenced in a study of prognosis after radiotherapy for stage I lung cancer (dated by TCRdb to about 2021). This sample was sequenced with an Illumina HiSeq 3000. Two rounds of multiplex PCR were used to amplify the TCR beta CDR3 region from genomic DNA. In the first PCR round, primers specific to each TRBV and TRBJ gene were used, and the primer sequences were filed in Chinese patent CN105087789A. TCRdb reprocessing: public reads trimmed at Q25 with fastp, clones called with MiXCR, in-frame beta chains kept. Under each unique CDR3 protein, matching rows form one entry showing the most common genes and DNA. Counted in this sample were about 26,000 distinct CDR3 sequences; about 30% of them appeared once. The biggest ten clones account for roughly 33% of the sample. Sequenced here: PBMCs, sampled before or after stereotactic body radiation therapy (not recorded which). All receptors come from a donor aged 50 or older with non-small cell lung cancer.

The table lists this clonotype with many counts. The rearrangement joins TRBV7-9 to TRBJ2-7, with D hard to call. V dropped 1 base and J dropped 3 bases, with 7 bases sitting between them. This CDR3 contains 13 residues. Germline CDR1 reads SEHNR; CDR2 reads FQNEAQ (reference sequence). The CDR3 is CASSLDLVYEQYF. The CDR3, as DNA: TGTGCCAGCAGCTTAGATTTGGTCTACGAGCAGTACTTC.

Comments on this clonotype: A far larger clone is a single base away, which makes a read error likely. This chain links TRBV7-2 with TRBJ2-3, with 12 bases lining up with TRBD2. Germline values: CDR1 SGHTA, CDR2 FQGNSA. The CDR3 is 16 amino acids. The CDR3 region is CAGSSGLAGYTDTQYF. In DNA, the CDR3 is TGTGCCGGCAGCTCGGGACTAGCGGGCTACACAGATACGCAGTATTTT. Supplemented by reference TRBV7-2 and TRBJ2-3, the full variable domain reads GAGVSQSPSNKVTEKGKDVELRCDPISGHTALYWYRQSLGQGLEFLIYFQGNSAPDKSGLPSDRFSAERTGGSVSTLTIQRTQQEDSAVYLCAGSSGLAGYTDTQYFGPGTRLTVL.

This clonotype was detected many times. The V gene is TRBV12-5, the J gene TRBJ1-5; D gene ambiguous. Germline lookup yields CDR1 LGHNT and CDR2 FRNRAP. Trimming removed 6 bases from V and 0 bases from J, with 18 bases in between. CDR3 length: 17 amino acids. In DNA, the CDR3 is TGTGCTAGTGGAATAAAGTTCGGATTCCTTAGCAATCAGCCCCAGCATTTT. Protein: CASGIKFGFLSNQPQHF.

At least ten counts were recorded for this clonotype. The chain couples TRBV28 to TRBJ1-1, with 11 bases lining up with TRBD1. The CDR3 loop spans 14 amino acids. The germline CDR1 and CDR2 sequences are MDHEN and SYDVKM. V trimming: 1 base; J trimming: 12 bases; junction bases outside the gene matches: 7. The CDR3 spells CASSLFGTGGNSFF. The CDR3 bases are TGTGCCAGCAGTTTATTCGGGACAGGGGGGAATTCTTTCTTT.

This clonotype was seen ten or more times. The chain uses TRBV11-2 and TRBJ2-7; D ambiguous. V was shortened by 3 bases and J by 1 base, with 4 bases between the two germline ends. The CDR3 has 12 amino acids. CDR1 is SGHAT and CDR2 is FQNNGV in the germline V gene. CDR3: CASSFRSYEQYF. In DNA, the CDR3 is TGTGCCAGCAGCTTTAGATCCTACGAGCAGTACTTC.

CDR3 protein: CASRDRGHTGELFF. CDR3 DNA: TGTGCCAGCAGGGACAGGGGGCATACAGGGGAGCTGTTTTTT. This sequence joins TRBV6-1 and TRBJ2-2; the match to TRBD1 covers 11 bases. Germline values: CDR1 MNHNS, CDR2 SASEGT. With V trimmed by 6 bases and J by 8 bases, 5 bases remained unmatched. This CDR3 contains 14 residues.

This clonotype has at least ten counts. The rearrangement uses TRBV18 and TRBJ2-7, with a possible D match to TRBD1 (6 bases). The CDR3 length is 14 residues. Germline V gives CDR1 KGHSH, CDR2 LQKENI. Trimming took off 1 base at V and 4 bases at J, with 11 bases between the two ends. As DNA, the CDR3 is TGTGCCAGCTCACCACTCGGGCAGGGGTACGAGCAGTACTTC. It yields the protein CASSPLGQGYEQYF.

Regarding this clonotype: The junction and the germline gene differ at one end; a read error may be behind it. The CDR3 reads CASSPGQGAAGANVVTF. CDR3 bases: TGTGCCAGCAGTCCCGGACAGGGGGCGGCTGGGGCAAACGTCGTGACTTTC. This chain joins TRBV28 and TRBJ2-6; 11 bases agree with TRBD1. Germline V gene data show CDR1 as MDHEN and CDR2 as SYDVKM. The CDR3 is 17 amino acids. The complete variable domain, with remaining parts taken from reference TRBV28 and TRBJ2-6, reads DVKVTQSSRYLVKRTGEKVFLECVQDMDHENMFWYRQDPGLGLRLIYFSYDVKMKEKGDIPEGYSVSREKKERFSLILESASTNQTSMYLCASSPGQGAAGANVVTFGAGSRLTVL.